The entry below gives a single TCR beta chain sequence along with its context. The antigen remains undetermined. Sequencing was done on patients that had shown CD8+CD57+ cell expansion by flow cytometry. The CDR3 covers 16 residues. V shed 8 bases, J shed 5 bases, and the junction held 13 bases outside the gene matches. From germline, CDR1 is SNHLY and CDR2 FYNNEI. The sample originates from a study of CD8+CD57+ T cells in acquired aplastic anemia. Broader study findings: In CD8+ cells, Simpson's diversity showed no significant difference between patients and controls. About 29 CD8+ CDR3 sequences occurred in both the patients and the controls.

Genomic DNA acted as the template from which TCR beta VDJ combination and CDR3 sequence profiling were carried out. MiXCR, run by TCRdb on the reads, gives a single entry per CDR3 protein. The table has 260,000 or so distinct CDR3 sequences, 82% seen once. This clonotype originated in a human donor with aplastic anemia. Sequencing was carried out using sorted CD4+, CD8+, or CD8+CD57+ T cells (not recorded which) from PBMCs. This sequence joins TRBV2 and TRBJ1-1, with 11 nucleotides matching TRBD1. CDR3 amino acids: CASGDQDRGPGTEAFF. CDR3 DNA sequence: TGTGCCAGCGGCGACCAGGACAGGGGGCCGGGGACTGAAGCTTTCTTT.